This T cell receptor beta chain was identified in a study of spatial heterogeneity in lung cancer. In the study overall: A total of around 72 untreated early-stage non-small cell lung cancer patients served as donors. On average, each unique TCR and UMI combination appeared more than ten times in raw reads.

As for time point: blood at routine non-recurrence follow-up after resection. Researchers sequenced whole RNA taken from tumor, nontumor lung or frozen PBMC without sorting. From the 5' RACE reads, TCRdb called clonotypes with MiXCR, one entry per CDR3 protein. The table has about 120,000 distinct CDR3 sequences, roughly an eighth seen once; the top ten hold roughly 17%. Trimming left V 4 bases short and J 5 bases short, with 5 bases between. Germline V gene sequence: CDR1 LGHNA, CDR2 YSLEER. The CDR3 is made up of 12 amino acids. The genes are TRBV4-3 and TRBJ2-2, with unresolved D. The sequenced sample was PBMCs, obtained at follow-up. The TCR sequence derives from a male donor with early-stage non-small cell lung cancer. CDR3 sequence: CASSPGTGELFF. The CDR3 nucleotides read TGCGCCAGCAGCCCTGGGACCGGGGAGCTGTTTTTT.